These 11 T cell receptor beta chains came from one sample sequenced in a study of blood T cells in healthy people across ages. PCR was performed a second time for about 7 to 12 cycles using a sample-barcoded 5' primer and a J-beta primer mix. From the 5' RACE reads, TCRdb called clonotypes with MiXCR, one entry per CDR3 protein. The table records 1.4 million or so distinct CDR3 sequences, about 42% of them present only once. The material sequenced was blood. Every receptor here comes from a woman aged 18 to 35 in good health.

The J gene is TRBJ2-1, the V gene TRBV12-3 or TRBV12-4, with 12 bases fitting TRBD2. Trimming at V came to 2 bases and at J to 10 bases, leaving 3 bases not matched to a gene. CDR3 length: 14 amino acids. The CDR3 DNA sequence: TGTGCCAGCAGTTTACCCGGACTAGCGGGGGAGCAGTTCTTC. Protein sequence: CASSLPGLAGEQFF.

This clonotype was counted between two and nine times. The gene calls are TRBV12-3 or TRBV12-4 and TRBJ1-2, with 7 nucleotides matching TRBD1. The CDR3 is 15 amino acids. V trimming: 7 bases; J trimming: 1 base; junction bases outside the gene matches: 9. CDR3 bases: TGTGCCAGCACCAGACAGGGAACGAGTAACTATGGCTACACCTTC. Its protein product is CASTRQGTSNYGYTF.

This clonotype came up a few times. This sequence joins TRBV4-3 and TRBJ1-2, with 10 positions matching TRBD1. Trimming removed 1 base from V and 0 bases from J; junction bases left unmatched: 5. The CDR3 loop spans 17 amino acids. Germline V lookup: CDR1 LGHNA, CDR2 YSLEER. Here the CDR3 DNA reads TGCGCCAGCAGCCAAGGACAGGGGGCGATGGCTAACTATGGCTACACCTTC. This sequence encodes CASSQGQGAMANYGYTF.

The chain uses TRBV7-2 and TRBJ2-1, with D possibly being TRBD2 (6 bases). V lost 3 bases and J 0 bases, leaving 12 bases between the germline ends. CDR1 is SGHTA, CDR2 FQGNSA, per germline. The CDR3 contains 16 residues. CDR3 bases: TGTGCCAGCAGCTTCCATAGCGGAACCTCCTACAATGAGCAGTTCTTC. Translation gives CASSFHSGTSYNEQFF. The whole variable domain, remainder taken from reference TRBV7-2 and TRBJ2-1, is GAGVSQSPSNKVTEKGKDVELRCDPISGHTALYWYRQSLGQGLEFLIYFQGNSAPDKSGLPSDRFSAERTGGSVSTLTIQRTQQEDSAVYLCASSFHSGTSYNEQFFGPGTRLTVL.

This clonotype was seen at least ten times. V gene TRBV29-1 combines with J gene TRBJ2-1; 10 positions match TRBD1. Germline lookup yields CDR1 SQVTM and CDR2 ANQGSEA. This CDR3 region has 15 residues. V was pared by 4 bases and J by 3 bases, with 6 bases of the junction left unmatched. CDR3: CSVATGTGVYNEQFF. The CDR3 DNA follows: TGCAGCGTTGCGACCGGGACAGGGGTCTACAATGAGCAGTTCTTC.

The chain has TRBV20-1 and TRBJ1-2; TRBD1 matches 7 bases. Germline trimming cut 6 bases from V and 4 bases from J; bases unmatched to any gene: 8. This CDR3 is 13 amino acids long. The germline CDR1 and CDR2 sequences are DFQATT and SNEGSKA (reference sequence). This chain's CDR3 is CSAAQGVGYGYTF. CDR3 DNA sequence: TGCAGTGCAGCTCAGGGGGTTGGCTATGGCTACACCTTC.

V and J are TRBV29-1 and TRBJ2-1; 10 bases line up with TRBD2. Unmatched junction bases numbered 20, after V lost 6 bases and J lost 9 bases. The CDR3 totals 17 residues. Germline CDR1 SQVTM, CDR2 ANQGSEA. Here the CDR3 DNA reads TGCAGCGTGGAAAGAGGGGGGAGCGGGAGGGCCTTGGGTGAGCAGTTCTTC. Residues: CSVERGGSGRALGEQFF.

The rearrangement links TRBV11-3 to TRBJ2-1; 10 positions match TRBD2. The CDR3 runs to 16 residues. The V gene end was trimmed by 5 bases and the J gene end by 6 bases; junction bases not matched to a gene: 10. Germline lookup yields CDR1 SGHNT and CDR2 YENEEA. The CDR3 sequence: CASSSRTSGELNEQFF. The CDR3 DNA sequence: TGTGCCAGCAGCAGCCGGACTAGCGGAGAACTCAATGAGCAGTTCTTC. Filled out from reference TRBV11-3 and TRBJ2-1, the complete variable domain reads EAGVVQSPRYKIIEKKQPVAFWCNPISGHNTLYWYLQNLGQGPELLIRYENEEAVDDSQLPKDRFSAERLKGVDSTLKIQPAELGDSAVYLCASSSRTSGELNEQFFGPGTRLTVL.

This clonotype was counted between two and nine times. The rearrangement joins TRBV9 to TRBJ2-4, with D possibly TRBD1 on 5 matching bases. Trimming left V 3 bases short and J 5 bases short, with 9 bases between. Germline V lookup: CDR1 SGDLS, CDR2 YYNGEE. CDR3 length: 13 amino acids. The CDR3 sequence: CASSDRRENIQYF. The CDR3 bases are TGTGCCAGCAGCGACCGCAGGGAAAACATTCAGTACTTC.

The V call is TRBV20-1, the J call TRBJ1-4; possibly TRBD1 for D (5 bases). The length of the CDR3 is 13 residues. Per germline, CDR1 DFQATT and CDR2 SNEGSKA (reference sequence). V dropped 3 bases and J dropped 6 bases, with 11 bases sitting between them. The CDR3 loop is CSARRGVDEKLFF. CDR3 coding DNA: TGCAGTGCTAGGAGGGGCGTCGATGAAAAACTGTTTTTT.

The V call is TRBV7-2, the J call TRBJ1-2, with TRBD1 matching over 10 bases. Trimming removed 2 bases from V and 6 bases from J; junction bases left unmatched: 9. CDR1 and CDR2 from the germline V gene are SGHTA and FQGNSA. The CDR3 runs to 16 residues. The CDR3 spells CASSLQDRGRADGYTF. CDR3 sequence (DNA): TGTGCCAGCAGCTTACAAGACAGGGGGCGCGCGGATGGCTACACCTTC.